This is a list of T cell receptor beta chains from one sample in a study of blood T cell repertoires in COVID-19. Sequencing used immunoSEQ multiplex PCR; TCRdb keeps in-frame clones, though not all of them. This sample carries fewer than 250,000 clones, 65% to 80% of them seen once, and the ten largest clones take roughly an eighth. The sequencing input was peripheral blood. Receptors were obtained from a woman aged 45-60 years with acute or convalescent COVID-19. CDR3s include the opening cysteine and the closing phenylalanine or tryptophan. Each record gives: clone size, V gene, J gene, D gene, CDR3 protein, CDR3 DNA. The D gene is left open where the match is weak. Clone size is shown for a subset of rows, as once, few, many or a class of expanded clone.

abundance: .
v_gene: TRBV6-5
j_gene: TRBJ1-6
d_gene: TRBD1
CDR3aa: CASRGQGIKNSPLHF
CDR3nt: TGTGCCAGCAGGGGACAGGGGATAAAGAATTCACCCCTCCACTTT

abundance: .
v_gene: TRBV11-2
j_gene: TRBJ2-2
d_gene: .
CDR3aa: CASSLDGGTNTGELFF
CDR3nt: TGTGCCAGCAGCTTAGATGGGGGCACGAACACCGGGGAGCTGTTTTTT

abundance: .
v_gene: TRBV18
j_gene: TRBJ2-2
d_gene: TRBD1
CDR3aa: CASSTGTGVGTGELFF
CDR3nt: TGTGCCAGCTCCACCGGGACAGGGGTCGGCACCGGGGAGCTGTTTTTT

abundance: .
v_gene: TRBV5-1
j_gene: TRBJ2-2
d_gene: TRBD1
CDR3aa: CASRIGTGTGSPGELFF
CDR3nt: TGCGCCAGCAGAATTGGGACCGGGACAGGGAGTCCCGGGGAGCTGTTTTTT

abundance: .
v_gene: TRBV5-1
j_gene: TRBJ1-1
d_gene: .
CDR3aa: CASSLTVNTEAFF
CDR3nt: TGCGCCAGCAGCTTGACGGTGAACACTGAAGCTTTCTTT

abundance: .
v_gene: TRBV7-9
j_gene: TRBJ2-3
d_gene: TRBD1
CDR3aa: CASSPPRDRGRADTQYF
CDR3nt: TGTGCCAGCAGCCCCCCCCGCGACAGGGGCCGTGCGGATACGCAGTATTTT

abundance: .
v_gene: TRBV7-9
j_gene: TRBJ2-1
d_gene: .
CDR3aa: CASSPRGRQDLLFF
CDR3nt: TGTGCCAGCAGCCCCCGAGGGCGGCAGGACTTGCTGTTCTTC

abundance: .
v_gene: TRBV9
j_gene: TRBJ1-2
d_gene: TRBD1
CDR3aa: CASNREGQVQGYGYTF
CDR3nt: TGTGCCAGCAACAGAGAAGGACAGGTTCAAGGGTATGGCTACACCTTC

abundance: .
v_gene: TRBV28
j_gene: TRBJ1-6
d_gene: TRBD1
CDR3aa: CASKIGGGNSPLHF
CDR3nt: TGTGCCAGCAAGATAGGGGGCGGTAATTCACCCCTCCACTTT

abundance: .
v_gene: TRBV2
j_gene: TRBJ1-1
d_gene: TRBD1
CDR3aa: CASRGQGGTEAFF
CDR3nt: TGTGCCAGCCGAGGACAGGGGGGGACTGAAGCTTTCTTT

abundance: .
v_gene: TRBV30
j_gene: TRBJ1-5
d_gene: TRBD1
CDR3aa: CAWSDRGDQPQHF
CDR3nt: TGTGCCTGGAGTGACAGGGGGGATCAGCCCCAGCATTTT

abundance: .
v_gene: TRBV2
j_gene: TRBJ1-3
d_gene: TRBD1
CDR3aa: CASSEVRTGGNTIYF
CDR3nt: TGTGCCAGCAGTGAAGTCCGGACAGGGGGAAACACCATATATTTT

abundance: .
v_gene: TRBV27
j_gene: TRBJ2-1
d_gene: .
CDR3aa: CASSLGWGPYNEQFF
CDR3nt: TGTGCCAGCAGTTTAGGTTGGGGGCCCTACAATGAGCAGTTCTTC

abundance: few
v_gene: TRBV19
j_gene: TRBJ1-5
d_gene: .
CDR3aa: CASSIGAAGVSNQPQHF
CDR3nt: TGTGCCAGTAGTATTGGAGCCGCCGGGGTTAGCAATCAGCCCCAGCATTTT

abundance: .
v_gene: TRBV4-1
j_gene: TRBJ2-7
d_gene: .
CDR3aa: CASSAGGEQYF
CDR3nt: TGCGCCAGCAGCGCCGGGGGCGAGCAGTACTTC

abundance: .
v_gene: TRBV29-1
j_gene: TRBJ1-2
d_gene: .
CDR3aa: CSVESGGYGYTF
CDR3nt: TGCAGCGTTGAAAGTGGAGGGTATGGCTACACCTTC

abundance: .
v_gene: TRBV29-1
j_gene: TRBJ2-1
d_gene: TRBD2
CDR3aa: CSVAGLAGGPRKDYNEQFF
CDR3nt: TGCAGCGTCGCGGGACTAGCGGGAGGGCCGCGTAAAGATTACAATGAGCAGTTCTTC

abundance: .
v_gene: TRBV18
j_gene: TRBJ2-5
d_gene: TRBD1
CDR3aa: CASSPGDRGYQETQYF
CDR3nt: TGTGCCAGCTCACCGGGGGACAGGGGGTACCAAGAGACCCAGTACTTC

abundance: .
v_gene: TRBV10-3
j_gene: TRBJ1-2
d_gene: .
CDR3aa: CAVRGNTNYGYTF
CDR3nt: TGTGCCGTCAGGGGCAATACCAACTATGGCTACACCTTC

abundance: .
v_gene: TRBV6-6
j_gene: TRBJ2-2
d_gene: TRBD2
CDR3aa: CASSLPAGGVRIGELFF
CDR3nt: TGTGCCAGCAGTCTCCCCGCGGGGGGCGTAAGGATCGGGGAGCTGTTTTTT

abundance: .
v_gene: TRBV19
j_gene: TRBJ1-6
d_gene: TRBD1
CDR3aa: CASSALTGTGYNSPLHF
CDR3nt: TGTGCCAGTAGTGCCCTAACTGGGACAGGGTATAATTCACCCCTCCACTTT

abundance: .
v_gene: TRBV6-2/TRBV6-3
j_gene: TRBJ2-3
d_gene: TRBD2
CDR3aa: CASRYSGTSRDTQYF
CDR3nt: TGTGCCAGCAGGTACTCCGGGACTAGCCGGGATACGCAGTATTTT

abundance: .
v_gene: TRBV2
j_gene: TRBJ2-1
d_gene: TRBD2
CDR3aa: CASSERGGNYNEQFF
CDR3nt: TGTGCCAGCAGTGAACGGGGAGGGAACTACAATGAGCAGTTCTTC

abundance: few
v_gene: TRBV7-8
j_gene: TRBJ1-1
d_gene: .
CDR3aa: CASSLVGGQNEAFF
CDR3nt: TGTGCCAGCAGCTTAGTGGGGGGTCAAAATGAAGCTTTCTTT

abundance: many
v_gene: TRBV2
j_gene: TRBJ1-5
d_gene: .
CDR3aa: CASSVRRGGNQPQHF
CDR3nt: TGTGCCAGCAGTGTGCGCAGGGGCGGCAATCAGCCCCAGCATTTT

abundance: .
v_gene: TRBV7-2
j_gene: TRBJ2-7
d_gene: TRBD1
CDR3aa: CASSLAGLGGKQYF
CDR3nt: TGTGCCAGCAGCTTAGCTGGTCTAGGGGGCAAGCAGTACTTC

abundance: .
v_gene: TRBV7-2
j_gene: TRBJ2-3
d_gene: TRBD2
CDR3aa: CASSLGATSGRSADTQYF
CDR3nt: TGTGCCAGCAGCTTGGGGGCGACTAGCGGGAGATCGGCAGATACGCAGTATTTT

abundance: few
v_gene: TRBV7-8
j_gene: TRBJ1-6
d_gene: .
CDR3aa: CASSRRTDSPLHF
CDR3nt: TGTGCCAGCAGCCGTAGGACAGATTCACCCCTCCACTTT

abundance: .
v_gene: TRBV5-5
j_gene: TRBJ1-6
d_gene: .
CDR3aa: CASSLDGRGSPLHF
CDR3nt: TGTGCCAGCAGCTTGGATGGAAGAGGATCACCCCTCCACTTT

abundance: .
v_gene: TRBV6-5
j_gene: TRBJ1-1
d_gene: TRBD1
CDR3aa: CASRIGETGYTEAFF
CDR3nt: TGTGCCAGCAGGATAGGGGAGACAGGGTACACTGAAGCTTTCTTT

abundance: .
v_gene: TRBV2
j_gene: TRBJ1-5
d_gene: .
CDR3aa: CASSVNRGNQPQHF
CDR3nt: TGTGCCAGCAGTGTGAACAGGGGCAATCAGCCCCAGCATTTT

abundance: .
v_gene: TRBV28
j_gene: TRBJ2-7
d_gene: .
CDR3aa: CASSFDGPSYEQYF
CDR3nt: TGTGCCAGCAGTTTCGATGGGCCTTCCTACGAGCAGTACTTC

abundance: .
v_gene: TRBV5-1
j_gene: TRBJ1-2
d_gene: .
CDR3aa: CASSLQGNYGYTF
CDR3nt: TGCGCCAGCAGCTTGCAGGGTAACTATGGCTACACCTTC

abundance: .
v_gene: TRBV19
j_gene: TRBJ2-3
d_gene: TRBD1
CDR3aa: CASSSRTGYTDTQYF
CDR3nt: TGTGCCAGTAGTTCCCGGACAGGCTACACAGATACGCAGTATTTT

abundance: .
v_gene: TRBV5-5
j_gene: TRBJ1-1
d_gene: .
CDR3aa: CASSLVPRGAGEAFF
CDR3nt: TGTGCCAGCAGCTTGGTCCCGCGGGGCGCGGGGGAAGCTTTCTTT

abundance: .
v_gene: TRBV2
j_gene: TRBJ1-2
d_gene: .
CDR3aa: CASREANYGYTF
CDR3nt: TGTGCCAGCAGGGAGGCTAACTATGGCTACACCTTC

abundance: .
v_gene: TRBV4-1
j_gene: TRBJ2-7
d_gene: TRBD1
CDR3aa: CASSAYLGQGVYEQYF
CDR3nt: TGCGCCAGCAGCGCATATCTAGGACAGGGGGTTTACGAGCAGTACTTC

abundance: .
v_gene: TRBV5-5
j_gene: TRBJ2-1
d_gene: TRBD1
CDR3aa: CASSWGWDRGHNEQFF
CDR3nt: TGTGCCAGCAGCTGGGGATGGGACAGGGGCCACAATGAGCAGTTCTTC

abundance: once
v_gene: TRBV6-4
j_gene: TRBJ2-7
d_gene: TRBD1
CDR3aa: CASTEPGQGANEQYF
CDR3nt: TGTGCCAGCACCGAACCGGGACAGGGGGCGAACGAGCAGTACTTC

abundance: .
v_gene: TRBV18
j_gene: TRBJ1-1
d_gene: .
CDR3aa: CASSRASPMNTEAFF
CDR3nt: TGTGCCAGCTCACGGGCCTCCCCTATGAACACTGAAGCTTTCTTT

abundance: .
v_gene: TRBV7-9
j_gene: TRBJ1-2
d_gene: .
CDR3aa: CASSSDTGERDTF
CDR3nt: TGTGCCAGCAGCTCGGATACAGGAGAAAGGGACACCTTC